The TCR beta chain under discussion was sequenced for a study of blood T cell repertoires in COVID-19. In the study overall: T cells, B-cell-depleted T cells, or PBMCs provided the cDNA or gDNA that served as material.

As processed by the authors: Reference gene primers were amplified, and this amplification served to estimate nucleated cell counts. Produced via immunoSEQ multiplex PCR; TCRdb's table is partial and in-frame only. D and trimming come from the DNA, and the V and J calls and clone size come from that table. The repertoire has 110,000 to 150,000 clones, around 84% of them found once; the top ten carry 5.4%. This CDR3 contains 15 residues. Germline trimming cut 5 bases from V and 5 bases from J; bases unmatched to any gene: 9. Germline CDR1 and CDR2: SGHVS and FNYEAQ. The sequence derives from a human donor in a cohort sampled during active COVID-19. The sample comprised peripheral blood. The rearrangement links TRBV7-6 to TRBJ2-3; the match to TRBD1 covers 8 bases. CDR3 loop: CASSPDRDGRDTQYF. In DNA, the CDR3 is TGTGCCAGCAGCCCGGACAGGGATGGAAGAGATACGCAGTATTTT.